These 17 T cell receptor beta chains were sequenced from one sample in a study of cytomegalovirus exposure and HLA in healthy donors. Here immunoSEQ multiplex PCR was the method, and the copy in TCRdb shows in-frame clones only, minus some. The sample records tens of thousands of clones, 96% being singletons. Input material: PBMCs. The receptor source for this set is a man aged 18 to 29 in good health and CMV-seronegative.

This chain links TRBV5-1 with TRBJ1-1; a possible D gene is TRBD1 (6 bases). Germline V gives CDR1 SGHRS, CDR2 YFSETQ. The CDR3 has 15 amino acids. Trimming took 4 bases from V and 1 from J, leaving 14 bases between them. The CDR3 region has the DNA TGCGCCAGCAGCCCCATGGGGGCTAGGAACACTGAAGCTTTCTTT. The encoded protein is CASSPMGARNTEAFF.

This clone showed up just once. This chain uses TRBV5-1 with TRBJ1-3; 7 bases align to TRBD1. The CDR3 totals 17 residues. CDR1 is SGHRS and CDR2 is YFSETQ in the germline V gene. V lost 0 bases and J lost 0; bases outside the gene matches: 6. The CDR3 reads CASSLGGQQYSGNTIYF. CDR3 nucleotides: TGCGCCAGCAGCTTGGGGGGACAGCAATACTCTGGAAACACCATATATTTT.

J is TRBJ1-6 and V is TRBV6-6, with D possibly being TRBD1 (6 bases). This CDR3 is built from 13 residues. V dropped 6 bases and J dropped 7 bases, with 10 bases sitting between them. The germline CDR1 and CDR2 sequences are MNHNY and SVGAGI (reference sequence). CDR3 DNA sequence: TGTGCCAGCAGGGATCAGGGGAATTCACCCCTCCACTTT. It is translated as CASRDQGNSPLHF.

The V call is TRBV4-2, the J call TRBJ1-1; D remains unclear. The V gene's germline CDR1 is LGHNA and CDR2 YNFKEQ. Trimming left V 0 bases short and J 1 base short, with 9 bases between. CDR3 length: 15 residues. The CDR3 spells CASSQEPGQNTEAFF. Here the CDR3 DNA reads TGTGCCAGCAGCCAAGAGCCTGGGCAGAACACTGAAGCTTTCTTT.

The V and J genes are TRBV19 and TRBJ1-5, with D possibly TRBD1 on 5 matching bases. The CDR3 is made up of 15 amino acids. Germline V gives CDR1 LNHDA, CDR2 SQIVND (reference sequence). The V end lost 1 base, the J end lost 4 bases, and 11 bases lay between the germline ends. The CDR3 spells CASSIVRAANQPQHF. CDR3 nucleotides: TGTGCCAGTAGTATAGTCAGGGCGGCGAATCAGCCCCAGCATTTT. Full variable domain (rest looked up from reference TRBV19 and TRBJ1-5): DGGITQSPKYLFRKEGQNVTLSCEQNLNHDAMYWYRQDPGQGLRLIYYSQIVNDFQKGDIAEGYSVSREKKESFPLTVTSAQKNPTAFYLCASSIVRAANQPQHFGDGTRLSIL.

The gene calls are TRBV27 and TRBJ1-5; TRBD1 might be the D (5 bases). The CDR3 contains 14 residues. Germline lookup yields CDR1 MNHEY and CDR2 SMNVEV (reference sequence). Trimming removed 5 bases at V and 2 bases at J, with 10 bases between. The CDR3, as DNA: TGTGCCAGCAGTCGGGGGGAGGGCAATCAGCCCCAGCATTTT. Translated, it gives CASSRGEGNQPQHF.

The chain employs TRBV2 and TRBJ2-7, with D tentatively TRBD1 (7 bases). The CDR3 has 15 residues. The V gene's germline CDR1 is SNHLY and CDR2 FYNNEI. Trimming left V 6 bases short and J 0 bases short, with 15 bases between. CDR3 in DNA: TGTGCCAGCAGGCAGACAGGGAGGAGCTCCTACGAGCAGTACTTC. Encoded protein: CASRQTGRSSYEQYF.

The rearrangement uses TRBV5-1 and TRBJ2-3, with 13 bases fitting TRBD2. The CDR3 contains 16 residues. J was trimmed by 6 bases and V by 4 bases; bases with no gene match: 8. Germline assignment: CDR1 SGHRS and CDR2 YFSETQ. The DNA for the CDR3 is TGCGCCAGCAGCGAGGGACTAGCGGGGTTTGGGGATACGCAGTATTTT. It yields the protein CASSEGLAGFGDTQYF.

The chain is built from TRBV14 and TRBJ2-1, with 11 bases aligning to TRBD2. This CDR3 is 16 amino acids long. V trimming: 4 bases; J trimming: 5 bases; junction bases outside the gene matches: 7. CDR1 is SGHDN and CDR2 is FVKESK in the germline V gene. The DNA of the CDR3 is TGTGCCAGCAGCCCTCGGGTAGCGGGAGGGAACAATGAGCAGTTCTTC. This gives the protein CASSPRVAGGNNEQFF.

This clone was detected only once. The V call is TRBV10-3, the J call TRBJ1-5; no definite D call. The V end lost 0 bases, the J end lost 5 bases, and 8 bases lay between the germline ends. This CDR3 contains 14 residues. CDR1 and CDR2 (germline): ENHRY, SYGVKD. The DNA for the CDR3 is TGTGCCATCAGTGAGTCGGAGGAGGATCAGCCCCAGCATTTT. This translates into CAISESEEDQPQHF.

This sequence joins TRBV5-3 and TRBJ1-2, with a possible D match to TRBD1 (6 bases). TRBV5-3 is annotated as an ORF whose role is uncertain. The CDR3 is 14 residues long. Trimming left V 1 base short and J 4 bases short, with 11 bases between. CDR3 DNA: TGTGCCAGAAGCTTGAAACAGGGCGGCTATGGCTACACCTTC. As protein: CARSLKQGGYGYTF.

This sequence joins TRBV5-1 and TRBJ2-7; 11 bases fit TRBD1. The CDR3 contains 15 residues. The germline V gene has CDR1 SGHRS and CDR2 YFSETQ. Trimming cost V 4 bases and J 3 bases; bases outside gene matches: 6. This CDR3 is CASSQTGTGGYEQYF. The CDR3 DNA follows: TGCGCCAGCAGCCAAACCGGGACAGGGGGCTACGAGCAGTACTTC.

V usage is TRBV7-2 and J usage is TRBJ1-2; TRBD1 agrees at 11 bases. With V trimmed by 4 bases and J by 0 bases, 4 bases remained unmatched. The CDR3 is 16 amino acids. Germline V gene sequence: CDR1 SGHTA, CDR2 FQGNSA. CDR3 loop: CASSSSGQGANYGYTF. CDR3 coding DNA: TGTGCCAGCAGCTCCTCGGGACAGGGGGCTAACTATGGCTACACCTTC.

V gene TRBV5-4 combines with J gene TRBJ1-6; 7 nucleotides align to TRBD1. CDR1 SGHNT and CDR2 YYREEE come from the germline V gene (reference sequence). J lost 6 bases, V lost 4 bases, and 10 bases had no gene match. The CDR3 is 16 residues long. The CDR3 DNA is TGTGCCAGCAGCGCCCTGACAGGGTACTCTAATTCACCCCTCCACTTT. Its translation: CASSALTGYSNSPLHF. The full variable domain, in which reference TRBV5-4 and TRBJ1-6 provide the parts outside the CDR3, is ETGVTQSPTHLIKTRGQQVTLRCSSQSGHNTVSWYQQALGQGPQFIFQYYREEENGRGNFPPRFSGLQFPNYSSELNVNALELDDSALYLCASSALTGYSNSPLHFGNGTRLTVT.

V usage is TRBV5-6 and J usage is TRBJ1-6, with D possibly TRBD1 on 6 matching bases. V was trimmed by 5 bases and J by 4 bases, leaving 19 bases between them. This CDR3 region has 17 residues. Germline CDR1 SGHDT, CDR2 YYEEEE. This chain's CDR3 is CASRKEGGVQYNSPLHF. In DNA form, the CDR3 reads TGTGCCAGCAGAAAAGAGGGGGGGGTGCAATATAATTCACCCCTCCACTTT.

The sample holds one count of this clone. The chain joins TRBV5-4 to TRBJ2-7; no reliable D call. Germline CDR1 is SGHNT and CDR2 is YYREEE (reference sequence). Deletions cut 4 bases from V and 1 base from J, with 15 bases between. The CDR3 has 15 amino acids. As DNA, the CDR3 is TGTGCCAGCAGCGATAATTTAGTCGCTTCCTACGAGCAGTACTTC. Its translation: CASSDNLVASYEQYF.

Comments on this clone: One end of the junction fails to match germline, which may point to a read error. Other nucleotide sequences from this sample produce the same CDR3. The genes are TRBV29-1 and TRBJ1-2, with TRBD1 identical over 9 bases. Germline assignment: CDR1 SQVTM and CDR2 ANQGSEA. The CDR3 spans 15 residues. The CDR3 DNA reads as TGCAGCGTTCGAAACCAAGACAGGGGGATTTATGGTTACACCTTC. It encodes CSVRNQDRGIYGYTF.